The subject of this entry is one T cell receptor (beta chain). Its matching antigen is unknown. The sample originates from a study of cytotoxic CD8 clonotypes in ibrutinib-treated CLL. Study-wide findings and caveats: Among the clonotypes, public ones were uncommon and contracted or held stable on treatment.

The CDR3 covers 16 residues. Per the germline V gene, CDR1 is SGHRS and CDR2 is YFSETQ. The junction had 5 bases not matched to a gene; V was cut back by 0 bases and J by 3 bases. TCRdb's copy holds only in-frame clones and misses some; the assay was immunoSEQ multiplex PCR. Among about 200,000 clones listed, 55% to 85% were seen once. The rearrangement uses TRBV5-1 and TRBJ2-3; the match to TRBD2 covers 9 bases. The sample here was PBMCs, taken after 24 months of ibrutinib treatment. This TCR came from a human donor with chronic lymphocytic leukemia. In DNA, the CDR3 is TGCGCCAGCAGCTTGGCGGTAGCGGGAGTGACAGATACGCAGTATTTT. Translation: CASSLAVAGVTDTQYF.